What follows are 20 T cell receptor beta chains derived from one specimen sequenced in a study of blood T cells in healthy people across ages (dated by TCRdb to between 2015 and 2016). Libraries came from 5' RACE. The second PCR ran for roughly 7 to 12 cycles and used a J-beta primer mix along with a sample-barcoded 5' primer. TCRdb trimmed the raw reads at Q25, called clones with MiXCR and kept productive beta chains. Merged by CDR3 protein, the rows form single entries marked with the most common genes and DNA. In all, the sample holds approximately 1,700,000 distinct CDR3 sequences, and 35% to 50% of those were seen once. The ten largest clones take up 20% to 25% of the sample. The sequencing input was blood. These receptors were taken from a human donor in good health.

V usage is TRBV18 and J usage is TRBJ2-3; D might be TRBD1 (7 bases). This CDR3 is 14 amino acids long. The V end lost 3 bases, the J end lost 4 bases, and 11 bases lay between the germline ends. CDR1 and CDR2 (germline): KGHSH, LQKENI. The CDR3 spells CASSPDREADTQYF. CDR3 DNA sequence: TGTGCCAGCTCACCCGACAGGGAGGCAGATACGCAGTATTTT.

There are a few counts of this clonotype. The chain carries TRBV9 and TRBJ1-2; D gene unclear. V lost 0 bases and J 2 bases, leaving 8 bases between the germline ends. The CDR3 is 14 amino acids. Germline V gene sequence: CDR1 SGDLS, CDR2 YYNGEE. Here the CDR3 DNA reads TGTGCCAGCAGCGTAGGTCAAGACAACTATGGCTACACCTTC. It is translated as CASSVGQDNYGYTF.

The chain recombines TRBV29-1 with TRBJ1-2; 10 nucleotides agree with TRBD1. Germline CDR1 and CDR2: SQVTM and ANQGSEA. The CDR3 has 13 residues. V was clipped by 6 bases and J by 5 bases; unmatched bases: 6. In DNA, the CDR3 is TGCAGCGTGAGGACAGGGGGAGAATATGGCTACACCTTC. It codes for CSVRTGGEYGYTF.

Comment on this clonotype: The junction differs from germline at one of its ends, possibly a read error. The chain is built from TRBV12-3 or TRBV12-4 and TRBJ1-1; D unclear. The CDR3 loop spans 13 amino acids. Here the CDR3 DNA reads TGTGCTAGCAGCTTTCGAGCGAACACTGAAGCTTTCTTT. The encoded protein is CASSFRANTEAFF.

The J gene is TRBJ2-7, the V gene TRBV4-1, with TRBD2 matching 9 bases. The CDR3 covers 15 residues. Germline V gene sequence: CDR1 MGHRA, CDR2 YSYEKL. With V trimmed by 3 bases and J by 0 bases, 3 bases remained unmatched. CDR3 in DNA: TGCGCCAGCAGCCAGACTAGCGGTAGCTCCTACGAGCAGTACTTC. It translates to CASSQTSGSSYEQYF.

The CDR3, as DNA: TGTGCCAGCAGCTCCCTGCAAGGGCGGGGTGGCTACACCTTC. Encoded protein: CASSSLQGRGGYTF. This chain connects TRBV7-2 to TRBJ1-2; no definite D call. The germline V and J ends were trimmed by 4 bases and 7 bases, with 16 bases remaining between them. The CDR3 has 14 amino acids. Germline V CDR1 and CDR2: SGHTA, FQGNSA.

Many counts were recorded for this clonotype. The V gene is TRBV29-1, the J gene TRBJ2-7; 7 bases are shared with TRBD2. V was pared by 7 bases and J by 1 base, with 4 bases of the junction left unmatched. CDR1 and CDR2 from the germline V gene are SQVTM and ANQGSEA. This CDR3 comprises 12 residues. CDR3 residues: CSAGGSSYEQYF. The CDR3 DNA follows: TGCAGCGCGGGGGGTTCTTCCTACGAGCAGTACTTC.

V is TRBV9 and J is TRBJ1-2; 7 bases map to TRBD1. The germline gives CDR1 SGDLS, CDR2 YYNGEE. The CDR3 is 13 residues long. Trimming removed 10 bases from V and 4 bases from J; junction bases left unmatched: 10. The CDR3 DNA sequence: TGTGCCCGCTTAACAGGGGTATGCTATGGCTACACCTTC. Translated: CARLTGVCYGYTF.

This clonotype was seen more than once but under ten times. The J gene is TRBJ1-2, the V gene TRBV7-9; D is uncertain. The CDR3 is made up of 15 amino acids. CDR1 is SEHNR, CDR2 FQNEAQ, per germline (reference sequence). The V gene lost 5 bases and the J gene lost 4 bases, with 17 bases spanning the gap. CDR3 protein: CASSISGGNFYGYTF. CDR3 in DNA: TGTGCCAGCAGCATTTCAGGCGGGAACTTCTATGGCTACACCTTC.

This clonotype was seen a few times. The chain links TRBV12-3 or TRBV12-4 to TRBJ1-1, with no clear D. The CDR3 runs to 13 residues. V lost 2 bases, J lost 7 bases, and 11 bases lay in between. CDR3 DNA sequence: TGTGCCAGCAGTTTATTCCCGGCAGATGAAGCTTTCTTT. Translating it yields CASSLFPADEAFF.

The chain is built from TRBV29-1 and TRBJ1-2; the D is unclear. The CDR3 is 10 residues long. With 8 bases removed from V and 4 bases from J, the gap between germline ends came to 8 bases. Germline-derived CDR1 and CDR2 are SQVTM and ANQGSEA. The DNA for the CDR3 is TGCAGCATAGACGGCTATGGCTACACCTTC. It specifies CSIDGYGYTF. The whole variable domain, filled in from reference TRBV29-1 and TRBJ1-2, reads SAVISQKPSRDICQRGTSLTIQCQVDSQVTMMFWYRQQPGQSLTLIATANQGSEATYESGFVIDKFPISRPNLTFSTLTVSNMSPEDSSIYLCSIDGYGYTFGSGTRLTVV.

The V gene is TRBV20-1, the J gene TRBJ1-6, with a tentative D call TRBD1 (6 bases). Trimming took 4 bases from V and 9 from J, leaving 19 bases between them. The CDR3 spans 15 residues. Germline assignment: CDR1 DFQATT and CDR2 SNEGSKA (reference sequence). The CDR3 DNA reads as TGCAGTGCTATCCACAGGGATGGTGGAGTTTCACCCCTCCACTTT. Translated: CSAIHRDGGVSPLHF.

CDR3 sequence: CASSKGQGQETQYF. CDR3 bases: TGTGCCAGCAGCAAGGGACAGGGACAAGAGACCCAGTACTTC. The rearrangement links TRBV21-1 to TRBJ2-5; no DNA check was done on the table's D call, TRBD1. TRBV21-1 constitutes a pseudogene. The CDR3 is made up of 14 amino acids.

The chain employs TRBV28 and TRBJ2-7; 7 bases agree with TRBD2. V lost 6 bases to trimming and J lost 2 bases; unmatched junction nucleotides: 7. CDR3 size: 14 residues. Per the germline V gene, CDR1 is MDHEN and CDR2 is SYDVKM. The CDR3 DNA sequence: TGTGCCAGCAGACAAAGCGGGGTAACCTACGAGCAGTACTTC. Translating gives CASRQSGVTYEQYF.

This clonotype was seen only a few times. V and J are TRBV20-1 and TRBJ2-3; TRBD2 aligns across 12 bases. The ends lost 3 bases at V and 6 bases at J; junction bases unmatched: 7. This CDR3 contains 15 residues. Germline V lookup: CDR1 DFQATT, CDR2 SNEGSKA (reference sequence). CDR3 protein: CSASGTSGPGDTQYF. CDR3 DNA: TGCAGTGCTAGTGGGACTAGCGGGCCCGGGGATACGCAGTATTTT.

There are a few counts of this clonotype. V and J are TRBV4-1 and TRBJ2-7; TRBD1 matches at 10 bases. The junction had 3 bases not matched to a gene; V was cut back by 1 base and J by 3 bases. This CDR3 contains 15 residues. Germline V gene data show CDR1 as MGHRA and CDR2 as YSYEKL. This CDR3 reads CASSQVRTGGYEQYF. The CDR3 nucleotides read TGCGCCAGCAGCCAAGTAAGGACAGGGGGCTACGAGCAGTACTTC.

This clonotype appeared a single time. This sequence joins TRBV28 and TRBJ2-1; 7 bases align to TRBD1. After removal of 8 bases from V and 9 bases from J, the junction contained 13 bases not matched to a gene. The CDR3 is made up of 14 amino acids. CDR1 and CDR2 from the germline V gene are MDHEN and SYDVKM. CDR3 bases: TGTGCCAGCTTTACCTTACAGGGGACGGGTGAGCAGTTCTTC. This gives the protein CASFTLQGTGEQFF.

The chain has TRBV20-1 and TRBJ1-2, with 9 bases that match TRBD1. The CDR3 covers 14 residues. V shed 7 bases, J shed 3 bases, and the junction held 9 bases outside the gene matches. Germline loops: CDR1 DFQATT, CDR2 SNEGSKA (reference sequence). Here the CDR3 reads CSVTPDRGDYGYTF. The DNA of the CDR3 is TGCAGTGTTACTCCAGACAGGGGGGACTATGGCTACACCTTC.

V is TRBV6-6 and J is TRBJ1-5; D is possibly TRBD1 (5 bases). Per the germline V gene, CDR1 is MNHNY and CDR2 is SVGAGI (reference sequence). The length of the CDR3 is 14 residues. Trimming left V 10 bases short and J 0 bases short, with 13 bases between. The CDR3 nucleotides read TGTGCCACCCTCGAGGGGTATAGCAATCAGCCCCAGCATTTT. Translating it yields CATLEGYSNQPQHF.

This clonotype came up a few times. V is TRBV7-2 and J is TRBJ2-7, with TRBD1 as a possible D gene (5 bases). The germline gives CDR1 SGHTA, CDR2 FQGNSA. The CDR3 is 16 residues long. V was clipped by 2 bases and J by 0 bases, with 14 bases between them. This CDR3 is CASSLFGQGNSYEQYF. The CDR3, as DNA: TGTGCCAGCAGCTTATTTGGGCAGGGCAACTCCTACGAGCAGTACTTC.